The clone carrying this TCR beta chain was seen many times. Its antigen is unknown. The data were taken from a study of T cells in Graves' hyperthyroidism and ophthalmopathy. Amplified TCR beta CDR3 regions derived from RNA transcripts. A set of HTBI primers served as the primers for a first-round RT-PCR of the TCR CDR3. TCRdb reprocessed the multiplex PCR reads with MiXCR, giving one entry per CDR3 protein. The sample gives about 520,000 distinct CDR3 sequences, around a quarter of which show up once; 11% is in the top ten. This CDR3 contains 16 residues. With V trimmed by 5 bases and J by 2 bases, 7 bases remained unmatched. Germline CDR1 and CDR2: SNHLY and FYNNEI. Researchers barred patients who had uncontrolled infection, other autoimmune disease, pregnancy or lactation. Each diagnosis drew on symptoms, thyroxine, TRAb, thyroid ultrasound and orbital computed tomography findings. Study results and limitations: Researchers found most expanded thyroid clonotypes above 0.001 in blood as well.

This receptor was identified in a woman between 25 and 40 years old with Graves' ophthalmopathy. The sample taken for sequencing was blood. The V gene is TRBV2, the J gene TRBJ1-5, with 9 bases aligning to TRBD1. CDR3 nucleotides: TGTGCCAGCAGTATTACAGGGGGCGGAGGCAATCAGCCCCAGCATTTT. It translates to CASSITGGGGNQPQHF.